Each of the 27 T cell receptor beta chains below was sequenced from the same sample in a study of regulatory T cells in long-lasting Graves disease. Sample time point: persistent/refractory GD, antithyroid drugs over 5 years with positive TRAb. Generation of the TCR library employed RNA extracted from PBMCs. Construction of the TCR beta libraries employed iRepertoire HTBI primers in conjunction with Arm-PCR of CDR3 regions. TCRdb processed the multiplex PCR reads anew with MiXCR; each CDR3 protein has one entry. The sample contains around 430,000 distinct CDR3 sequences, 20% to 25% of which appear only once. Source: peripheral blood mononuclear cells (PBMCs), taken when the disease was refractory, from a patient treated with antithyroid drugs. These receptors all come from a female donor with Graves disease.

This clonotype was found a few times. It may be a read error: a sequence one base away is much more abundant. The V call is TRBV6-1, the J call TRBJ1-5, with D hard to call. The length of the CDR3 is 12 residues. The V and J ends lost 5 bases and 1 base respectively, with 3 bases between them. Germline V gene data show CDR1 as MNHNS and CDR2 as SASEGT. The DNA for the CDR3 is TGTGCCAGCAGTAAAAGCAATCAGCCCCAGCATTTT. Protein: CASSKSNQPQHF.

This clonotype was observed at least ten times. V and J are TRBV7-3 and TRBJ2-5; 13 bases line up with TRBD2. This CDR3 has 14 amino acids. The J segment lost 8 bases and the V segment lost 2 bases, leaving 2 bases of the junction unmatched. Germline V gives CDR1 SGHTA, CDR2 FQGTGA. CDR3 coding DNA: TGTGCCAGCAGCTTACGGACTAGCGGGGGTACCCAGTACTTC. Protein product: CASSLRTSGGTQYF.

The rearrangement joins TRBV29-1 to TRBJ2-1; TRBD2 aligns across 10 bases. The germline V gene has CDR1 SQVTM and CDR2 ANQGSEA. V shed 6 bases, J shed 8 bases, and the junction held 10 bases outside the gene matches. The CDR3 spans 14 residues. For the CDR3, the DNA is TGCAGCGTCCGTCCTAGCGGGAGTTCCGATGAGCAGTTCTTC. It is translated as CSVRPSGSSDEQFF.

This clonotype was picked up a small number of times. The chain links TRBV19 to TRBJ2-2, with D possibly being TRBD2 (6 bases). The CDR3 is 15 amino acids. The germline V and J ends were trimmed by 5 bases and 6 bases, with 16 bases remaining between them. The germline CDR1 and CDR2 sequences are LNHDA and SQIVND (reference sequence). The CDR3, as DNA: TGTGCCAGTAGTCCCCGACTAGAGGGGTCCGGGGAGCTGTTTTTT. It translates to CASSPRLEGSGELFF.

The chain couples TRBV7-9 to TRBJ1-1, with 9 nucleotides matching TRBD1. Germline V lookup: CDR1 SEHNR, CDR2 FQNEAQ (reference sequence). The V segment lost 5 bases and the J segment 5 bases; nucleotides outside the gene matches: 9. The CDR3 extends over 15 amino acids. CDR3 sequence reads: CASSPTGTGYTEAFF. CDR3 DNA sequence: TGTGCCAGCAGCCCAACGGGGACAGGGTATACTGAAGCTTTCTTT. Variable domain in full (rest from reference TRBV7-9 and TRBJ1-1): DTGVSQNPRHKITKRGQNVTFRCDPISEHNRLYWYRQTLGQGPEFLTYFQNEAQLEKSRLLSDRFSAERPKGSFSTLEIQRTEQGDSAMYLCASSPTGTGYTEAFFGQGTRLTVV.

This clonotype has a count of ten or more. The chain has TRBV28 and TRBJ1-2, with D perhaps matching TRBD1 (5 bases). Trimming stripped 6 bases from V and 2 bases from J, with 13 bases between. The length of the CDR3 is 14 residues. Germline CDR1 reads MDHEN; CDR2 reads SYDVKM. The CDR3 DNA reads TGTGCCAGCAGCGGGGGGATGTTAAACTATGGCTACACCTTC. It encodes CASSGGMLNYGYTF.

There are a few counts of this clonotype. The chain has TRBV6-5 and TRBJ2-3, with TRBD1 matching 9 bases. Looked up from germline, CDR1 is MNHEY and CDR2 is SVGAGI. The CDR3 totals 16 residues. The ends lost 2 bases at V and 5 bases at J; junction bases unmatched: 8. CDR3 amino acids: CASSYRDRDSRDTQYF. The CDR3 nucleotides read TGTGCCAGCAGTTACCGGGACAGGGATTCTAGAGATACGCAGTATTTT.

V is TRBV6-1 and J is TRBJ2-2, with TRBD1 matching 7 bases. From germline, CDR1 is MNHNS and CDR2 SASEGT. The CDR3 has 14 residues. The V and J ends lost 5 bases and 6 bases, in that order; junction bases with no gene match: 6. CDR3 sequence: CASSSNRGSGELFF. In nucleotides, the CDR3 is TGTGCCAGCAGTTCGAACAGGGGCTCCGGGGAGCTGTTTTTT.

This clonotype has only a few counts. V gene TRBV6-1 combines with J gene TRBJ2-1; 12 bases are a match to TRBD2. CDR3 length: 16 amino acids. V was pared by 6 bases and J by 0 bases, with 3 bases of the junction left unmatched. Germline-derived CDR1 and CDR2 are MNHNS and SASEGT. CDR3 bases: TGTGCCAGCAGGGGGACTAGCGGGCACTCCTACAATGAGCAGTTCTTC. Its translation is CASRGTSGHSYNEQFF.

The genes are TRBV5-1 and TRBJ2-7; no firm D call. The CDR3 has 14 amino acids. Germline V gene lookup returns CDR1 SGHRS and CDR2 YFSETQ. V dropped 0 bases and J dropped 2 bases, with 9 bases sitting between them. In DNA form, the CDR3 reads TGCGCCAGCAGCTTGGTTGTCGGCCCCTACGAGCAGTACTTC. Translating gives CASSLVVGPYEQYF.

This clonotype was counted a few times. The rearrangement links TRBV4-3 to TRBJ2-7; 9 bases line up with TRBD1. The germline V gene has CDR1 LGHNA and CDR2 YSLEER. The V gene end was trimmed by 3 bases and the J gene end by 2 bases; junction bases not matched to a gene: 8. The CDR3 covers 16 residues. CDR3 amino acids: CASSHISGTGPYEQYF. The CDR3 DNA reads TGCGCCAGCAGCCATATCTCCGGGACAGGGCCCTACGAGCAGTACTTC.

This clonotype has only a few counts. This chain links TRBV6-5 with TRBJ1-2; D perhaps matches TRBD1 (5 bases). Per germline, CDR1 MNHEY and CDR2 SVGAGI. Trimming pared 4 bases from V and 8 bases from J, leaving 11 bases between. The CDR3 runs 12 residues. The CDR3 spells CASSSSGLGYTF. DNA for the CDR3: TGTGCCAGCAGTTCCTCAGGGTTAGGCTACACCTTC.

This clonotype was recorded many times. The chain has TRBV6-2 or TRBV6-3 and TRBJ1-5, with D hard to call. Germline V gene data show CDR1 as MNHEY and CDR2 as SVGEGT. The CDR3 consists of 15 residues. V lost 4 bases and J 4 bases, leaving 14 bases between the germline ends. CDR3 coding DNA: TGTGCCAGCAGTTTACAGAGGGATGGGAATCAGCCCCAGCATTTT. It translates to CASSLQRDGNQPQHF.

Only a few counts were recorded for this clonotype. CDR3 amino acids: CASSQESRTGFSYEQYF. The CDR3 region has the DNA TGTGCCAGCAGCCAAGAGAGCAGGACAGGGTTCTCCTACGAGCAGTACTTC. The chain carries TRBV11-2 and TRBJ2-7, with 8 positions matching TRBD1. Germline V gene lookup returns CDR1 SGHAT and CDR2 FQNNGV. The CDR3 extends over 17 amino acids. J gave up 0 bases and V 5 bases, and 12 bases lay outside the gene matches.

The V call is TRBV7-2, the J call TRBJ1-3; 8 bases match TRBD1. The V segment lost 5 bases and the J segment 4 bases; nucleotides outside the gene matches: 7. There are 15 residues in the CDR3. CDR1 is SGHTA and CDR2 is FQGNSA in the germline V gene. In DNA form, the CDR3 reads TGTGCCAGCAGCCGGGGACAGGTGGGAGGAAACACCATATATTTT. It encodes CASSRGQVGGNTIYF. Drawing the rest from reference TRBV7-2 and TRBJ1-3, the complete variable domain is GAGVSQSPSNKVTEKGKDVELRCDPISGHTALYWYRQSLGQGLEFLIYFQGNSAPDKSGLPSDRFSAERTGGSVSTLTIQRTQQEDSAVYLCASSRGQVGGNTIYFGEGSWLTVV.

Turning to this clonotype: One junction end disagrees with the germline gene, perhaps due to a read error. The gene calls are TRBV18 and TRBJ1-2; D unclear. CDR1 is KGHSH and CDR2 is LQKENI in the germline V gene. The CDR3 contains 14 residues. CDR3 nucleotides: TGTGCCAGCCCACCGGCAACCCGGGGAGGGTCCGACACCTTC. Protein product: CASPPATRGGSDTF.

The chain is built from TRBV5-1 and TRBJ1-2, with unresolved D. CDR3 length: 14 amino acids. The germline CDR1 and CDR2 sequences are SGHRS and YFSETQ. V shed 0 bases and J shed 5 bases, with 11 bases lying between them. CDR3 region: CASSLAKGRYGYTF. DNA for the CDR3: TGCGCCAGCAGCTTGGCAAAGGGCCGGTATGGCTACACCTTC.

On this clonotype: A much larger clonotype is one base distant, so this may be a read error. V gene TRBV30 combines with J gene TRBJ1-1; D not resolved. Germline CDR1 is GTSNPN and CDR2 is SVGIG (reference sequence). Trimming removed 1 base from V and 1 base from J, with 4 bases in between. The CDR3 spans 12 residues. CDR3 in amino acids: CAWSGGNTEAFF. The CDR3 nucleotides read TGTGCCTGGAGTGGGGGGAACACTGAAGCTTTCTTT.

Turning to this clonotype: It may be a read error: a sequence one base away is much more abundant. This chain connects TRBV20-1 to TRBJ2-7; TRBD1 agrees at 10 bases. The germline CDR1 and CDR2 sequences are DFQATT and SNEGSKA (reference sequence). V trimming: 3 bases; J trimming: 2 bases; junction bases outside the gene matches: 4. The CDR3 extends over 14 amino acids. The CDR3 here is CSASPGQGTYEQYF. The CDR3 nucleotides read TGCAGTGCTAGCCCGGGACAGGGGACCTACGAGCAGTACTTC.

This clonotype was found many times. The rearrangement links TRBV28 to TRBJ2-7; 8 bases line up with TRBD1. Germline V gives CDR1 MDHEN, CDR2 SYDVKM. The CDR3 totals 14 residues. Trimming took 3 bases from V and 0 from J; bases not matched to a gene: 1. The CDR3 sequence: CASSLTGDSYEQYF. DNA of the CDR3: TGTGCCAGCAGTTTGACAGGGGACTCCTACGAGCAGTACTTC.

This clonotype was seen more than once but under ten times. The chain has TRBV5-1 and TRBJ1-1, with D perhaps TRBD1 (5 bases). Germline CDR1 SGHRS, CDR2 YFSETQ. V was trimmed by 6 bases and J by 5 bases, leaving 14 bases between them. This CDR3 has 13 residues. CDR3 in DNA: TGCGCCAGCAATGCATGGGGGGGGACTGAAGCTTTCTTT. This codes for CASNAWGGTEAFF.

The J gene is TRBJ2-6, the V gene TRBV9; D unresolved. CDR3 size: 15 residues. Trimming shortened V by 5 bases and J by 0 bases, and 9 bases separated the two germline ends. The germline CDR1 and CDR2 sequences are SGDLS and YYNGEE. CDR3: CASRKGNSGANVLTF. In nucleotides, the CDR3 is TGTGCCAGCAGGAAGGGTAACTCTGGGGCCAACGTCCTGACTTTC.

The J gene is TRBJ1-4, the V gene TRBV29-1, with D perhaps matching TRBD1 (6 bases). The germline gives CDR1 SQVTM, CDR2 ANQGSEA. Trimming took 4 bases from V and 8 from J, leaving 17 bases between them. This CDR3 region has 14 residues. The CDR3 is CSVVESRGGEKLFF. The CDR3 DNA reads TGCAGCGTTGTAGAAAGCAGGGGAGGAGAAAAACTGTTTTTT. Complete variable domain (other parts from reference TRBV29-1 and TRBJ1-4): SAVISQKPSRDICQRGTSLTIQCQVDSQVTMMFWYRQQPGQSLTLIATANQGSEATYESGFVIDKFPISRPNLTFSTLTVSNMSPEDSSIYLCSVVESRGGEKLFFGSGTQLSVL.

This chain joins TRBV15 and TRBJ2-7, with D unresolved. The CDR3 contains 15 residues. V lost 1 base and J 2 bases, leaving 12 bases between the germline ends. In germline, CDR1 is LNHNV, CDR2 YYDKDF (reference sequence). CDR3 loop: CATSRVRRFPYEQYF. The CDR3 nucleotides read TGTGCCACCAGCAGAGTTCGACGATTCCCCTACGAGCAGTACTTC. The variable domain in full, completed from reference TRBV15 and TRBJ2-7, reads DAMVIQNPRYQVTQFGKPVTLSCSQTLNHNVMYWYQQKSSQAPKLLFHYYDKDFNNEADTPDNFQSRRPNTSFCFLDIRSPGLGDTAMYLCATSRVRRFPYEQYFGPGTRLTVT.

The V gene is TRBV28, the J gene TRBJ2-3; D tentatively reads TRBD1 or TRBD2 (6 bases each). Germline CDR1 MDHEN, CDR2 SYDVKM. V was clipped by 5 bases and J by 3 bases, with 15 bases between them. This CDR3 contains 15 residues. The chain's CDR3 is CASSVGGRGTDTQYF. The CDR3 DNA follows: TGTGCCAGCAGTGTAGGGGGACGGGGGACAGATACGCAGTATTTT. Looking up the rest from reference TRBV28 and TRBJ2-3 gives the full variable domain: DVKVTQSSRYLVKRTGEKVFLECVQDMDHENMFWYRQDPGLGLRLIYFSYDVKMKEKGDIPEGYSVSREKKERFSLILESASTNQTSMYLCASSVGGRGTDTQYFGPGTRLTVL.

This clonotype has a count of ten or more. The CDR3 bases are TGTGCCAGCAGTACCACCGGGACAGGGGTGTCACCCCTCCACTTT. Translated, it gives CASSTTGTGVSPLHF. The chain joins TRBV11-2 to TRBJ1-6; 10 bases match TRBD1. The CDR3 sequence is 15 residues long. The germline CDR1 and CDR2 sequences are SGHAT and FQNNGV. The V gene end was trimmed by 6 bases and the J gene end by 10 bases; junction bases not matched to a gene: 9.

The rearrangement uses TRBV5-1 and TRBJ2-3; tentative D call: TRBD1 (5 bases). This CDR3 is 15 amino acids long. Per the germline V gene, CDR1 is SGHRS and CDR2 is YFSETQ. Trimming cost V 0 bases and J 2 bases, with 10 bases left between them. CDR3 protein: CASSLGRVYTDTQYF. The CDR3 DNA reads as TGCGCCAGCAGCTTGGGCAGGGTTTACACAGATACGCAGTATTTT.